These 31 T cell receptor beta chains came from one sample sequenced in a study of T-cell memory formation after mild COVID-19. TCRdb passed the 5' RACE reads through MiXCR, listing each CDR3 protein once. The data contain under 250,000 distinct CDR3 sequences, approximately 15% of them singletons. Sequencing input: PBMCs or a T cell subset sorted from them (not recorded which). The receptors shown here come from an adult woman who had mild COVID-19 (a few samples of this study predate the infection). Cell type and time point are not known.

The chain combines TRBV12-5 with TRBJ2-2, with unresolved D. The V end was cut by 2 bases, the J end by 7 bases, with 5 bases between. Germline lookup yields CDR1 LGHNT and CDR2 FRNRAP. The CDR3 is 12 residues long. The CDR3 DNA reads TGTGCTAGTGGTTTGAGGGTCGGGGAGCTGTTTTTT. Protein sequence: CASGLRVGELFF.

This chain uses TRBV3-1 with TRBJ1-1; the D is unclear. The CDR3 totals 12 residues. Germline V gives CDR1 LGHDT, CDR2 YNNKEL (reference sequence). The V gene lost 5 bases and the J gene lost 5 bases, with 9 bases spanning the gap. The CDR3 sequence: CASSVVGTEAFF. CDR3 DNA: TGTGCCAGCAGCGTCGTGGGGACTGAAGCTTTCTTT.

The genes are TRBV9 and TRBJ1-2, with TRBD1 matching 7 bases. Germline V lookup: CDR1 SGDLS, CDR2 YYNGEE. V dropped 3 bases and J dropped 4; count of bases not matched to a gene: 15. The CDR3 extends over 17 amino acids. CDR3 in amino acids: CASSADREGYIGYGYTF. CDR3 sequence (DNA): TGTGCCAGCAGCGCTGACAGGGAGGGGTATATAGGCTATGGCTACACCTTC.

The rearrangement joins TRBV20-1 to TRBJ2-7; D is perhaps TRBD1 (6 bases). From germline, CDR1 is DFQATT and CDR2 SNEGSKA (reference sequence). The CDR3 has 15 residues. V dropped 1 base and J dropped 3 bases, with 16 bases sitting between them. The CDR3: CSARVPATGFYEQYF. The CDR3 DNA is TGCAGTGCTAGAGTCCCCGCAACAGGGTTCTACGAGCAGTACTTC.

This chain connects TRBV6-2 or TRBV6-3 to TRBJ2-7; D may be TRBD1 (6 bases). The germline gives CDR1 MNHEY, CDR2 SVGEGT. V lost 8 bases and J 2 bases, leaving 13 bases between the germline ends. The CDR3 sequence is 13 residues long. In DNA form, the CDR3 reads TGTGCCAGCTCCCAGGGGAACCCCTACGAGCAGTACTTC. It is translated as CASSQGNPYEQYF.

A few counts support this clonotype. V gene TRBV7-9 combines with J gene TRBJ2-1; 12 positions agree with TRBD2. The germline V gene has CDR1 SEHNR and CDR2 FQNEAQ (reference sequence). The CDR3 sequence is 15 residues long. V was clipped by 3 bases and J by 7 bases; unmatched bases: 4. In DNA form, the CDR3 reads TGTGCCAGCAGCTTCACTAGCGGGAGGATGAATGAGCAGTTCTTC. This sequence encodes CASSFTSGRMNEQFF.

This clonotype was counted a few times. One end of the junction does not line up with germline, which may come from a read error. J is TRBJ2-2 and V is TRBV7-2; D is unresolved. Germline V gives CDR1 SGHTA, CDR2 FQGNSA. The CDR3 totals 12 residues. CDR3 DNA: TGTGCCAGCACCTTATCCACCGGGGAGCTGTTTTTT. Translation: CASTLSTGELFF.

This clonotype turned up a few times. The V gene is TRBV29-1, the J gene TRBJ2-1, with 11 bases matching TRBD2. Trimming at V came to 6 bases and at J to 5 bases, leaving 9 bases not matched to a gene. CDR1 is SQVTM, CDR2 ANQGSEA, per germline. The length of the CDR3 is 15 residues. The CDR3 DNA is TGCAGCGTCAAACTACTAGCGGGAGTCCACAATGAGCAGTTCTTC. Translation: CSVKLLAGVHNEQFF.

This clonotype has only one observation. The chain joins TRBV7-9 to TRBJ1-2; D is uncertain. Germline CDR1 is SEHNR and CDR2 is FQNEAQ (reference sequence). There are 12 residues in the CDR3. Trimming cost V 4 bases and J 7 bases, with 10 bases left between them. DNA for the CDR3: TGTGCCAGCAGCTACACGGCATCTGGCTACACCTTC. This codes for CASSYTASGYTF. The complete variable domain, with remaining parts taken from reference TRBV7-9 and TRBJ1-2, reads DTGVSQNPRHKITKRGQNVTFRCDPISEHNRLYWYRQTLGQGPEFLTYFQNEAQLEKSRLLSDRFSAERPKGSFSTLEIQRTEQGDSAMYLCASSYTASGYTFGSGTRLTVV.

This clonotype came up a few times. The chain recombines TRBV3-1 with TRBJ1-1, with no clear D. This CDR3 has 11 residues. The germline CDR1 and CDR2 sequences are LGHDT and YNNKEL (reference sequence). Deletions cut 5 bases from V and 6 bases from J, with 7 bases between. CDR3 DNA: TGTGCCAGCAGCACAAGCTCTGAAGCTTTCTTT. Its translation is CASSTSSEAFF.

The rearrangement joins TRBV12-3 or TRBV12-4 to TRBJ2-3; maybe TRBD2 (5 bases). The CDR3 is 14 amino acids. V gave up 2 bases and J gave up 3 bases, with 9 bases separating them. The CDR3 DNA is TGTGCCAGCAGTTTACGGGGTCAGACAGATACGCAGTATTTT. Translating it yields CASSLRGQTDTQYF.

This clonotype has a handful of counts. Given the absence of the conserved phenylalanine or tryptophan at the CDR3 end, a read error is likely. Because the CDR3's place on the DNA is in doubt, the DNA is left out and the CDR3 is given as listed by TCRdb. CDR3 residues: CASSLVPWTSGRTY. The V call is TRBV7-9, the J call TRBJ2-7; the D call of TRBD2 is as the table states it, not checked on the DNA. Ends included, the CDR3 has 14 residues. CDR1 and CDR2 from the germline V gene are SEHNR and FQNEAQ (reference sequence).

Only a few counts were recorded for this clonotype. The chain joins TRBV20-1 to TRBJ1-1; 7 bases agree with TRBD1. After removal of 0 bases from V and 1 base from J, the junction contained 8 bases not matched to a gene. CDR1 is DFQATT and CDR2 is SNEGSKA in the germline V gene (reference sequence). CDR3 size: 16 residues. The CDR3 here is CSAREAGGATNTEAFF. In DNA form, the CDR3 reads TGCAGTGCTAGAGAGGCAGGGGGGGCAACGAACACTGAAGCTTTCTTT.

This clonotype has just a few counts. This chain links TRBV29-1 with TRBJ2-7; no clear D. The germline V and J ends were trimmed by 4 bases and 2 bases, with 9 bases remaining between them. Germline lookup yields CDR1 SQVTM and CDR2 ANQGSEA. The CDR3 spans 12 residues. The DNA of the CDR3 is TGCAGCGTTGTCGGGTTAACCTACGAGCAGTACTTC. Translation gives CSVVGLTYEQYF.

This clonotype was counted between two and nine times. The rearrangement joins TRBV4-2 to TRBJ1-1; no clear D gene. Per germline, CDR1 LGHNA and CDR2 YNFKEQ. The CDR3 has 13 amino acids. V was clipped by 5 bases and J by 5 bases, with 12 bases between them. Here the CDR3 DNA reads TGTGCCAGCAGCACACAACCCGGGACTGAAGCTTTCTTT. Translated, it gives CASSTQPGTEAFF.

This clonotype has more than one count but fewer than ten. The chain employs TRBV2 and TRBJ2-1; 8 positions agree with TRBD2. The CDR3 spans 15 residues. The V gene's germline CDR1 is SNHLY and CDR2 FYNNEI. Trimming took 2 bases from V and 7 from J; bases not matched to a gene: 7. CDR3 protein: CASSETAGGENEQFF. The CDR3 DNA is TGTGCCAGCAGTGAAACTGCGGGAGGCGAAAATGAGCAGTTCTTC.

This CDR3 is CASSIGGQGPQPQHF. CDR3 nucleotide sequence: TGTGCCAGTAGTATCGGGGGGCAGGGCCCTCAGCCCCAGCATTTT. The chain uses TRBV19 and TRBJ1-5; a weak D match, TRBD1 (6 bases). The CDR3 totals 15 residues. The V end lost 3 bases, the J end lost 6 bases, and 15 bases lay between the germline ends. Germline CDR1 reads LNHDA; CDR2 reads SQIVND (reference sequence).

This clonotype was detected a few times. The chain links TRBV5-1 to TRBJ2-7, with D possibly being TRBD2 (6 bases). Deletions cut 4 bases from V and 2 bases from J, with 13 bases between. Germline lookup yields CDR1 SGHRS and CDR2 YFSETQ. CDR3 size: 14 residues. CDR3 amino acids: CASSPGGGTYEQYF. CDR3 nucleotides: TGCGCCAGCAGCCCCGGGGGTGGTACCTACGAGCAGTACTTC.

The chain's CDR3 is CASSQVSSGELFF. In DNA, the CDR3 is TGTGCCAGCAGCCAAGTGTCGTCCGGGGAGCTGTTTTTT. This chain links TRBV16 with TRBJ2-2; D not certain. This CDR3 is built from 13 residues. Trimming took 2 bases from V and 6 from J, leaving 7 bases between them. Per germline, CDR1 KGHSY and CDR2 FQNENV.

This clonotype has just a few counts. The chain is built from TRBV18 and TRBJ2-5; D perhaps matches TRBD1 (6 bases). Germline CDR1 KGHSH, CDR2 LQKENI. This CDR3 spans 14 amino acids. V was trimmed by 3 bases and J by 5 bases, leaving 13 bases between them. CDR3 in amino acids: CASSPIRQGETQYF. The CDR3 nucleotides read TGTGCCAGCTCACCGATTCGGCAGGGGGAGACCCAGTACTTC.

This clonotype was counted a few times. The rearrangement joins TRBV6-6 to TRBJ2-3; D remains ambiguous. V shed 5 bases and J shed 4 bases, with 13 bases lying between them. The CDR3 contains 14 residues. Per the germline V gene, CDR1 is MNHNY and CDR2 is SVGAGI (reference sequence). For the CDR3, the DNA is TGTGCCAGCAGTCCCAATCGGCTGGCAGATACGCAGTATTTT. Residues: CASSPNRLADTQYF.

The V call is TRBV7-3, the J call TRBJ2-6; D remains ambiguous. V was shortened by 1 base and J by 3 bases, with 10 bases between the two germline ends. The length of the CDR3 is 16 residues. Germline lookup yields CDR1 SGHTA and CDR2 FQGTGA. The CDR3 reads CASSLNFLSGANVLTF. DNA for the CDR3: TGTGCCAGCAGCTTAAACTTCTTAAGTGGGGCCAACGTCCTGACTTTC.

This clonotype showed up just a few times. The rearrangement uses TRBV6-5 and TRBJ1-2; possibly TRBD1 for D (5 bases). CDR3 length: 16 residues. Germline lookup yields CDR1 MNHEY and CDR2 SVGAGI. V lost 4 bases and J lost 4, with 19 bases in between. CDR3 bases: TGTGCCAGCAGTTGGCGGGACCGGGGAAAGGGCTATGGCTACACCTTC. It is translated as CASSWRDRGKGYGYTF.

This clonotype was seen only a few times. J is TRBJ2-1 and V is TRBV10-3; perhaps TRBD1 as D (5 bases). CDR3 length equals 12 residues. The germline V gene encodes CDR1 ENHRY and CDR2 SYGVKD. V was pared by 6 bases and J by 10 bases, with 13 bases between. The CDR3 spells CAISPRGEEQFF. DNA for the CDR3: TGTGCCATCAGCCCTAGGGGCGAGGAGCAGTTCTTC.

The chain employs TRBV18 and TRBJ2-1, with TRBD1 matching over 8 bases. Germline V CDR1 and CDR2: KGHSH, LQKENI. This CDR3 comprises 15 residues. The V gene end was trimmed by 3 bases and the J gene end by 2 bases; junction bases not matched to a gene: 3. This CDR3 reads CASSPDRAPYNEQFF. DNA for the CDR3: TGTGCCAGCTCACCGGACAGGGCACCCTACAATGAGCAGTTCTTC.

This clonotype has at least ten counts. The rearrangement joins TRBV12-3 or TRBV12-4 to TRBJ2-1; D ambiguous. The CDR3 length is 15 residues. Trimming removed 3 bases from V and 8 bases from J, with 17 bases in between. CDR3 DNA: TGTGCCAGCAGTTTCGGGTTTCTGGACGAGGATGAGCAGTTCTTC. Amino acids: CASSFGFLDEDEQFF.

CDR3 region: CSARVGGVVTEQYF. In DNA, the CDR3 is TGCAGTGCTAGAGTTGGCGGGGTCGTAACCGAGCAGTACTTC. The chain joins TRBV20-1 to TRBJ2-7; D is perhaps TRBD2 (6 bases). The V end lost 1 base, the J end lost 6 bases, and 16 bases lay between the germline ends. This CDR3 has 14 amino acids. Germline V lookup: CDR1 DFQATT, CDR2 SNEGSKA (reference sequence).

This clonotype came up a few times. One junction end does not reproduce the germline sequence, and a read error may be involved. The chain links TRBV7-2 to TRBJ2-1, with a weak D call TRBD2 (7 bases). The CDR3 contains 12 residues. Germline CDR1 reads SGHTA; CDR2 reads FQGNSA. CDR3 in amino acids: CASSLLGGRGNF. CDR3 in DNA: TGTGCCAGCAGCTTACTGGGGGGGCGGGGGAACTTC. Combining the CDR3 with reference TRBV7-2 and TRBJ2-1 gives the whole variable domain GAGVSQSPSNKVTEKGKDVELRCDPISGHTALYWYRQSLGQGLEFLIYFQGNSAPDKSGLPSDRFSAERTGGSVSTLTIQRTQQEDSAVYLCASSLLGGRGNFGPGTRLTVL.

The V gene is TRBV6-2 or TRBV6-3, the J gene TRBJ2-4, with TRBD2 matching over 8 bases. This CDR3 contains 15 residues. V was clipped by 7 bases and J by 6 bases; unmatched bases: 11. CDR1 and CDR2 from the germline V gene are MNHEY and SVGEGT. The DNA of the CDR3 is TGTGCCAGCACTCCCGAACCGGGGACTAGAAACATTCAGTACTTC. It translates to CASTPEPGTRNIQYF.

This chain uses TRBV4-3 with TRBJ2-3; a possible D gene is TRBD2 (5 bases). This CDR3 has 19 residues. Germline V gene data show CDR1 as LGHNA and CDR2 as YSLEER. The germline V and J ends were trimmed by 4 bases and 1 base, with 24 bases remaining between them. As DNA, the CDR3 is TGCGCCAGCAGCCTAACAAGTTCCAGGTTGGTTAGCGGCACAGATACGCAGTATTTT. Translation: CASSLTSSRLVSGTDTQYF.

The genes are TRBV20-1 and TRBJ2-5, with TRBD2 as a possible D gene (5 bases). CDR1 is DFQATT, CDR2 SNEGSKA, per germline (reference sequence). This CDR3 has 15 residues. The V end was cut by 3 bases, the J end by 2 bases, with 16 bases between. CDR3 in DNA: TGCAGTGCTAGGGACGGACTGGACGCTCAAGAGACCCAGTACTTC. This gives the protein CSARDGLDAQETQYF.